This T cell receptor (beta chain) was captured in a study of blood T cell repertoires in COVID-19. Seattle's enrolled individuals joined amid active infection and were then monitored longitudinally. Sequencing was performed with immunoSEQ multiplex PCR; in TCRdb, only in-frame clones are kept and a portion is missing. The sample shows about 150,000 clones, more than 85% of them seen only once. The V end lost 2 bases, the J end lost 8 bases, and 9 bases lay between the germline ends. This CDR3 region has 12 residues. The germline CDR1 and CDR2 sequences are MNHEY and SVGEGT. J is TRBJ1-1 and V is TRBV6-2 or TRBV6-3; a weak D match, TRBD1 (6 bases). The origin of this receptor is an elderly woman with COVID-19, enrolled during active disease. The material sequenced was peripheral blood. The CDR3 nucleotides are TGTGCCAGCAGTTACGGCCAGGGGGAAGCTTTCTTT. Protein sequence: CASSYGQGEAFF.